This T cell receptor beta chain was captured by sequencing in a study of blood T cell repertoires in COVID-19. At the level of the study: Italy, Spain and the United States were the sources of the convalescent and acute COVID-19 samples. T cells, B-cell-depleted T cells, or PBMCs provided the cDNA or gDNA that served as material.

Original analysis: Amplification with reference gene primers provided the estimates of nucleated cell counts. The assay was immunoSEQ multiplex PCR, and TCRdb's table has in-frame clones only and misses some. D and trimming come from the DNA, and the V and J calls and clone size come from that table. The sample contains some 100,000 clones, around 81% of which appear only once. The ends lost 5 bases at V and 7 bases at J; junction bases unmatched: 6. The CDR3 runs 15 residues. The germline V gene has CDR1 MNHEY and CDR2 SVGAGI. The V and J genes are TRBV6-5 and TRBJ2-7; 15 positions match TRBD2. The sequenced sample consisted of peripheral blood. This sequence was found in a man aged 50 or older with active or convalescent COVID-19. The CDR3: CASSRGTSGRTEQYF. The CDR3 nucleotides read TGTGCCAGCAGTCGGGGGACTAGCGGGAGGACGGAGCAGTACTTC.